This T cell receptor beta chain was obtained from a study of cytomegalovirus exposure and HLA in healthy donors. The wider study: A prior analysis found 117 million unique TCR beta sequences from around 180 million T cells.

In germline, CDR1 is SGHDN, CDR2 FVKESK. This CDR3 has 13 residues. Trimming removed 1 base from V and 5 bases from J, with 7 bases in between. Broader study findings: TCR beta sequences reportedly predicted most subjects' HLA-A and HLA-B alleles accurately. Most TCRs appeared rarely, but some public TCRs recurred in many donors. Versus the approximately 670-donor mean, an Asian-associated ancestry cluster reportedly showed fewer N-insertions in a later analysis.

A remark on this clone: Its specificity is not known.

With 60 Vbeta and 13 Jbeta primers, the PCR was carried out. Produced via immunoSEQ multiplex PCR; TCRdb's table is partial and in-frame only. Seen here are some 120,000 clones, over 60% observed once, and the top ten hold around 1.8%. Sequencing was performed on PBMCs. This TCR was recovered from a man aged 50-60 years in good health and CMV-seronegative. The rearrangement uses TRBV14 and TRBJ2-3, with D uncertain. CDR3 nucleotide sequence: TGTGCCAGCAGCCAAGGGCCAGGAGATACGCAGTATTTT. Protein: CASSQGPGDTQYF.